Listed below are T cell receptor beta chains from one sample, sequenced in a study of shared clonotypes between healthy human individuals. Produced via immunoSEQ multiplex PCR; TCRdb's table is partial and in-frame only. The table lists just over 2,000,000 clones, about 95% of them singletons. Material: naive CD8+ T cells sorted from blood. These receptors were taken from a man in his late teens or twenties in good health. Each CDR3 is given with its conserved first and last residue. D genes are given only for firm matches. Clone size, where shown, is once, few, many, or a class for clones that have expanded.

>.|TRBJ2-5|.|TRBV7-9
TGTGCCAGCAGCGTAGTCCTAAGGGGGGAGATCGGAGAGACCCAGTACTTC
CASSVVLRGEIGETQYF
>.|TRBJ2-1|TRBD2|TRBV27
TGTGCCAGCACCGACTCAGCGGGGCGCTACAATGAGCAGTTCTTC
CASTDSAGRYNEQFF
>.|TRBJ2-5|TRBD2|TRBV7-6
TGTGCCAGCAGCAAAACTACTAGCGGGGAGACCCAGTACTTC
CASSKTTSGETQYF
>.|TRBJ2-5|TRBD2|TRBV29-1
TGCAGCGTTGATTCCGCCCCCGGGACTAGCGGGAGGGATTTAGAGACCCAGTACTTC
CSVDSAPGTSGRDLETQYF
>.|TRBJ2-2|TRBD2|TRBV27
TGTGCCAGCAGCTTTTTCCCCGGGGGGGGCACCGGGGAGCTGTTTTTT
CASSFFPGGGTGELFF
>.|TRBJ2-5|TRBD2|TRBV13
TGTGCCAGCAGCTTACGCGGGGGAGGAGAGTGGACCCAGTACTTC
CASSLRGGGEWTQYF
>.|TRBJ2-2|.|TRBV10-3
TGTGCCATCAGTGAGAACGCAGGCGGGGAGCTGTTTTTT
CAISENAGGELFF
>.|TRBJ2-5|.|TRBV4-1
TGCGCCAGCAGCCAAGTAGGCAGCCGGGAGACCCAGTACTTC
CASSQVGSRETQYF
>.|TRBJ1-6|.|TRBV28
TGTGCCAGCAGTGAGGGGTACGATGGCAACTCACCCCTCCACTTT
CASSEGYDGNSPLHF
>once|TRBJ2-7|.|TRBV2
TGTGCCAGCAGCCAAAGGACAGACCCCGAGCAGTACTTC
CASSQRTDPEQYF
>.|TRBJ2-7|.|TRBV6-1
TGTGCCAGCAGGGGCACCGGCTCCTACGAGCAGTACTTC
CASRGTGSYEQYF
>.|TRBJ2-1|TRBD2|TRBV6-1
TGTGCCAGCAGTGACCCGGGACTAGCGGGAGGCAATGAGCAGTTCTTC
CASSDPGLAGGNEQFF
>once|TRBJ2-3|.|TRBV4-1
TGCGCCAGCAGCCAAGTTCCGGGCACAGATACGCAGTATTTT
CASSQVPGTDTQYF
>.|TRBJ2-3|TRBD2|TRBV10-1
TGCGCCAGCAGCCGAGTCGGGGGGTCAGATACGCAGTATTTT
CASSRVGGSDTQYF
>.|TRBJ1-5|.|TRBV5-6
TGTGCCAGCAGCTTTAGCGGGATATCTGTAGGCAATCAGCCCCAGCATTTT
CASSFSGISVGNQPQHF
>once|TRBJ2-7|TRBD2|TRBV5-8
TGTGCCAGCGCCGGGGGGGGCTCCTACGAGCAGTACTTC
CASAGGGSYEQYF
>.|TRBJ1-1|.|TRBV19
TGTGCCAGTAGTATTTGGGACGGAGGGGACACTGAAGCTTTCTTT
CASSIWDGGDTEAFF
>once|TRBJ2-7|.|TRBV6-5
TGTGCCAGCAGTTACTCCGGCGAGCAGTACTTC
CASSYSGEQYF
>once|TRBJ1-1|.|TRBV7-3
TGTGCCAGCAGCTTAGTCGGGGAGACTGAAGCTTTCTTT
CASSLVGETEAFF
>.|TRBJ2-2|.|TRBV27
TGTGCCATCCTTTCGACAAGGGGGGAGCTGTTTTTT
CAILSTRGELFF
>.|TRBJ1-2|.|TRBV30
TGTGCCTGGATAGAGGGATCCCTGGGCTACACCTTC
CAWIEGSLGYTF
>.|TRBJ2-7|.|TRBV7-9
TGTGCCAGCAGCTTTACGGGAGCGAGTTACGAGCAGTACTTC
CASSFTGASYEQYF
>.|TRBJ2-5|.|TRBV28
TGTGCCAGCGGAACTTCGCCGGAGAGGGAGACCCAGTACTTC
CASGTSPERETQYF
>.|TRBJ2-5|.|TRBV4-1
TGCGCCAGCAGCCTTTGGGCGGGGGCCCGCCAGGAGACCCAGTACTTC
CASSLWAGARQETQYF
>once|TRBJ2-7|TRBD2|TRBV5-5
TGTGCCAGCAGGGAAACTAGCGACCCCTGGGGCGAGCAGTACTTC
CASRETSDPWGEQYF
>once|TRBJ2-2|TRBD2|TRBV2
TGTGCCAGCAGTGAAGCTGGCGGGGGTGGCGGGGAGCTGTTTTTT
CASSEAGGGGGELFF
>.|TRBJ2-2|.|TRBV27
TGTGCCAGCAGTCCGACTACTATCAGGCTCACCGGGGAGCTGTTTTTT
CASSPTTIRLTGELFF
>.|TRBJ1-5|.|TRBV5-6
TGTGCCAGCAGCTCCTCCCCCAATCAGCCCCAGCATTTT
CASSSSPNQPQHF
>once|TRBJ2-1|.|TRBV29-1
TGCAGCGTTGAGACTATCTACAATGAGCAGTTCTTC
CSVETIYNEQFF
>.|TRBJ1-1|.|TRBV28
TGTGCCAGCGGGGGGGGTTTGGGCACTGAAGCTTTCTTT
CASGGGLGTEAFF